Described below is a single T cell receptor (beta chain) sequence and its context. What it recognizes is unknown. This sample was included in a study of PD-L1 blockade in urothelial cancer. The wider study: The study started patients on atezolizumab at some point between 2014 and 2016, giving 1,200 mg intravenously every 3 weeks. Study results and caveats: Durable-benefit cases showed more tumor-associated blood clone expansion at 3 weeks.

Time point specified: peripheral blood 6 weeks after treatment start. Sampling of each patient yielded between 1 and 8 specimens, collected pretreatment and on-treatment. Germline V gene lookup returns CDR1 SQVTM and CDR2 ANQGSEA. Losses at the gene ends were 4 bases for V and 0 bases for J; bases not matched to a gene: 2. CDR3 length equals 14 residues. TCRdb's copy holds only in-frame clones and misses some; the assay was immunoSEQ multiplex PCR. The repertoire consists of approximately 120,000 clones, with 86% occurring once and the leading ten covering roughly 2.4%. The chain is built from TRBV29-1 and TRBJ2-2; TRBD2 matches 7 bases. This clonotype was sampled from a man aged 50 to 59 with urothelial cancer. The specimen was PBMCs, collected around atezolizumab (anti-PD-L1) treatment. CDR3 DNA sequence: TGCAGCGTTGCCCTAGCGGCGAACACCGGGGAGCTGTTTTTT. Protein product: CSVALAANTGELFF.